The text below deals with one T cell receptor beta chain. Its antigen is not identified. Germline CDR1 is SGHAT and CDR2 is FQNNGV. V was pared by 3 bases and J by 3 bases, with 8 bases between. The CDR3 loop spans 13 amino acids. This entry belongs to a study of blood T cells in healthy people across ages. General study results and limits: Researchers deemed the diversity estimates from one million T cells underestimates. Comparison with aged donors showed that long-lived donors had more naive CD4+ cells and higher diversity.

Sample-barcoded 5' priming and a J-beta primer mix drove a second PCR of about 6 to 11 cycles. MiXCR, applied by TCRdb to the 5' RACE reads, yields one record per CDR3 protein. The sample lists fewer than 2,000,000 distinct CDR3 sequences; about two fifths were seen once. This chain links TRBV11-2 with TRBJ1-1, with D unresolved. The TCR was taken from a human donor in good health. The sample comprised blood. The CDR3 region has the DNA TGTGCCAGCAGCTTCCGGAGGGACACTGAAGCTTTCTTT. It codes for CASSFRRDTEAFF.